This T cell receptor beta chain is from a study of blood T cell repertoires in COVID-19. V lost 2 bases, J lost 4 bases, and 11 bases lay in between. CDR3 size: 15 residues. The germline gives CDR1 KGHDR, CDR2 SFDVKD. Individuals drawn from about 26 US areas were roughly 18 to 89 years old. Assay used: immunoSEQ multiplex PCR; TCRdb lists only in-frame clones, some missing. The table includes a few hundred thousand clones, 80% to 90% detected once. The sample consisted of PBMCs or T cells enriched from blood (not recorded which). The chain couples TRBV24-1 to TRBJ2-1; a possible D gene is TRBD1 (5 bases). The sequence was collected from a woman between 18 and 29 years old in a cohort exposed to, infected with or recovered from COVID-19 (not recorded which). CDR3 coding DNA: TGTGCCACCAGTGATTCCCTGACAGCTTACAATGAGCAGTTCTTC. Encoded protein: CATSDSLTAYNEQFF.